The 13 T cell receptor beta chains below were found in one sample sequenced in a study of radiation and T cells in renal cell carcinoma. The protocol was immunoSEQ multiplex PCR, while the TCRdb copy is restricted to in-frame clones and leaves out a portion. The sample has approximately 100,000 clones, around nine tenths seen once. Described time point: baseline pretreatment blood. The treatment here: 15 Gy SBRT to primary tumor, nephrectomy 4 weeks later. This specimen was blood, taken from a patient whose treatment included radiotherapy and nephrectomy. These receptors originate from a man aged 50 or older with renal cell carcinoma.

The chain employs TRBV11-2 and TRBJ1-2; 8 positions agree with TRBD1. The CDR3 spans 15 residues. In germline, CDR1 is SGHAT, CDR2 FQNNGV. J gave up 4 bases and V 8 bases, and 12 bases lay outside the gene matches. CDR3 sequence (DNA): TGTGCCAGCGCTCTCTATCAGGGGGCGGTCTATGGCTACACCTTC. This encodes CASALYQGAVYGYTF.

The chain links TRBV4-1 to TRBJ2-5, with 10 bases aligning to TRBD1. This CDR3 has 17 residues. After removal of 3 bases from V and 5 bases from J, the junction contained 12 bases not matched to a gene. The V gene's germline CDR1 is MGHRA and CDR2 YSYEKL. The CDR3 DNA reads TGCGCCAGCAGCCAGATGGGACAGGGGCCGATGGGGGAGACCCAGTACTTC. This sequence encodes CASSQMGQGPMGETQYF.

The chain links TRBV19 to TRBJ2-7; weak D call: TRBD2 (5 bases). The CDR3 has 14 residues. V dropped 7 bases and J dropped 2 bases, with 15 bases sitting between them. CDR1 and CDR2 from the germline V gene are LNHDA and SQIVND (reference sequence). As DNA, the CDR3 is TGTGCCAGTATGGGAGTCGAGAACACCTACGAGCAGTACTTC. This codes for CASMGVENTYEQYF. Full variable domain (rest looked up from reference TRBV19 and TRBJ2-7): DGGITQSPKYLFRKEGQNVTLSCEQNLNHDAMYWYRQDPGQGLRLIYYSQIVNDFQKGDIAEGYSVSREKKESFPLTVTSAQKNPTAFYLCASMGVENTYEQYFGPGTRLTVT.

The chain combines TRBV2 with TRBJ2-1; 8 nucleotides match TRBD2. This CDR3 is built from 15 residues. Losses at the gene ends were 4 bases for V and 6 bases for J; bases not matched to a gene: 8. Germline CDR1 and CDR2: SNHLY and FYNNEI. The CDR3 is CASSVGGGSFNEQFF. CDR3 nucleotides: TGTGCCAGCAGTGTCGGGGGGGGCAGTTTCAATGAGCAGTTCTTC.

This clone appeared once. The chain joins TRBV14 to TRBJ2-5; D remains unclear. The germline V and J ends were trimmed by 4 bases and 2 bases, with 5 bases remaining between them. Germline CDR1 SGHDN, CDR2 FVKESK. There are 12 residues in the CDR3. The CDR3 bases are TGTGCCAGCAGCCTGACTCAAGAGACCCAGTACTTC. It yields the protein CASSLTQETQYF.

This chain connects TRBV10-3 to TRBJ2-1; 7 bases map to TRBD1. Trimming cost V 5 bases and J 0 bases; bases outside gene matches: 7. CDR3 length: 16 residues. CDR1 and CDR2 from the germline V gene are ENHRY and SYGVKD. The CDR3 DNA reads as TGTGCCATCAGTCACCCGGGACAGTCCTCCTACAATGAGCAGTTCTTC. Translated: CAISHPGQSSYNEQFF.

The J gene is TRBJ2-3, the V gene TRBV5-1; D gene ambiguous. V was pared by 2 bases and J by 2 bases, with 9 bases between. CDR3 size: 14 residues. Germline V gives CDR1 SGHRS, CDR2 YFSETQ. In DNA, the CDR3 is TGCGCCAGCAGCTTAGGAGCCTTCACAGATACGCAGTATTTT. Its translation: CASSLGAFTDTQYF.

The rearrangement links TRBV4-1 to TRBJ1-5; no clear D gene. CDR1 MGHRA and CDR2 YSYEKL come from the germline V gene. This CDR3 spans 17 amino acids. V was trimmed by 0 bases and J by 0 bases, leaving 12 bases between them. CDR3 sequence reads: CASSQEDPTTSNQPQHF. As DNA, the CDR3 is TGCGCCAGCAGCCAAGAGGATCCGACAACTAGCAATCAGCCCCAGCATTTT.

This chain joins TRBV7-3 and TRBJ2-1; a possible D gene is TRBD2 (5 bases). CDR3 length equals 14 residues. CDR1 and CDR2 (germline): SGHTA, FQGTGA. Trimming took off 5 bases at V and 6 bases at J, with 14 bases between the two ends. The CDR3 spells CASSPGLSPNEQFF. The CDR3 nucleotides read TGTGCCAGCAGCCCAGGACTTAGCCCCAATGAGCAGTTCTTC.

This clone was counted between two and nine times. V is TRBV2 and J is TRBJ1-5, with D perhaps matching TRBD1 (6 bases). The CDR3 spans 13 residues. The V and J ends lost 7 bases and 4 bases respectively, with 11 bases between them. Germline-derived CDR1 and CDR2 are SNHLY and FYNNEI. The CDR3 DNA follows: TGTGCCAGCATGAGGGACACAAATCAGCCCCAGCATTTT. Translating it yields CASMRDTNQPQHF.

This chain uses TRBV5-1 with TRBJ1-1, with D perhaps TRBD1 (6 bases). Germline CDR1 is SGHRS and CDR2 is YFSETQ. There are 18 residues in the CDR3. Trimming removed 6 bases from V and 1 base from J, with 25 bases in between. The DNA for the CDR3 is TGCGCCAGCACCTGGGGAGAAGGGGGTCCCGGGACGAACACTGAAGCTTTCTTT. This translates into CASTWGEGGPGTNTEAFF.

This chain links TRBV7-9 with TRBJ1-6, with 7 bases identical to TRBD1. Germline CDR1 SEHNR, CDR2 FQNEAQ (reference sequence). V lost 1 base, J lost 5 bases, and 11 bases stayed unmatched. The CDR3 covers 18 residues. The CDR3: CASSLGSLTGTNNSPLHF. CDR3 nucleotide sequence: TGTGCCAGCAGCTTAGGGTCCTTGACAGGGACCAATAATTCACCCCTCCACTTT.

The genes are TRBV30 and TRBJ1-5; 9 bases align to TRBD1. Germline trimming cut 3 bases from V and 4 bases from J; bases unmatched to any gene: 1. Germline V gene data show CDR1 as GTSNPN and CDR2 as SVGIG (reference sequence). The CDR3 extends over 13 amino acids. The CDR3 region has the DNA TGTGCCTGGAGCGGACAGGGGAATCAGCCCCAGCATTTT. The encoded protein is CAWSGQGNQPQHF. Complete variable domain (other parts from reference TRBV30 and TRBJ1-5): SQTIHQWPATLVQPVGSPLSLECTVEGTSNPNLYWYRQAAGRGLQLLFYSVGIGQISSEVPQNLSASRPQDRQFILSSKKLLLSDSGFYLCAWSGQGNQPQHFGDGTRLSIL.